These 3 T cell receptor beta chains originate from one sample sequenced in a study of identifying expanded T cells in peripheral blood. Profiling relied on immunoSEQ multiplex PCR, and the TCRdb table lists in-frame clones only, not all of them. Counted here are 80,000 to 90,000 clones, approximately 90% occurring once; the ten biggest clones make up about 3%. The source material was blood. These receptors were taken from a person aged 18 to 69 in good health.

Notes on this clone: The conserved phenylalanine or tryptophan normally closing the CDR3 is absent here, so this likely arose from a read error. Because the CDR3's place on the DNA is in doubt, the DNA is left out and the CDR3 is given as listed by TCRdb. This chain uses TRBV10-1 with TRBJ2-7; the D call in the table, TRBD2, was not verified against the DNA. Inclusive of both ends, the CDR3 amounts to 13 amino acids. Per germline, CDR1 WNHNN and CDR2 SYGVQD (reference sequence). The CDR3 loop is CATPTGLVTLMAS.

The chain joins TRBV19 to TRBJ2-5, with D possibly matching TRBD1 (6 bases). Trimming removed 6 bases from V and 4 bases from J, with 21 bases in between. The CDR3 has 16 residues. CDR1 LNHDA and CDR2 SQIVND come from the germline V gene (reference sequence). CDR3 nucleotide sequence: TGTGCCAGTAGGGAGACAGGAACCCCTTCGGGAGAGACCCAGTACTTC. As protein: CASRETGTPSGETQYF.

The chain combines TRBV29-1 with TRBJ1-2; D is uncertain. Germline V gene lookup returns CDR1 SQVTM and CDR2 ANQGSEA. Between the trimmed V and J ends, which lost 2 bases and 5 bases, there was a span of 15 bases. The CDR3 loop spans 14 amino acids. In DNA form, the CDR3 reads TGCAGCGTTGAAAATTACCCTGATCCGTATGGCTACACCTTC. Encoded protein: CSVENYPDPYGYTF.